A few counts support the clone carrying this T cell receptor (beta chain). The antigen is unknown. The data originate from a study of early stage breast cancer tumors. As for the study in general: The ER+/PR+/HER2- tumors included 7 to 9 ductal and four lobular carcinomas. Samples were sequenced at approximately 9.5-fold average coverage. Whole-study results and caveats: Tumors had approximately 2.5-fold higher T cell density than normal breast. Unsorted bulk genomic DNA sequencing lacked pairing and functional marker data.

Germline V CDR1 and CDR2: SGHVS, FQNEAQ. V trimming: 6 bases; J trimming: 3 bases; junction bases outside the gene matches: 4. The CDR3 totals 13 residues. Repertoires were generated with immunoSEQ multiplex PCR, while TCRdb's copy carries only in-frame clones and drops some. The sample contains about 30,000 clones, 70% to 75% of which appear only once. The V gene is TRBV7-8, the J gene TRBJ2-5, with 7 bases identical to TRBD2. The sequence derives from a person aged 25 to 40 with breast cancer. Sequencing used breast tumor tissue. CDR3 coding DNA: TGTGCCAGCAGAGGGAGGGCCGAAGAGACCCAGTACTTC. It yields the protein CASRGRAEETQYF.